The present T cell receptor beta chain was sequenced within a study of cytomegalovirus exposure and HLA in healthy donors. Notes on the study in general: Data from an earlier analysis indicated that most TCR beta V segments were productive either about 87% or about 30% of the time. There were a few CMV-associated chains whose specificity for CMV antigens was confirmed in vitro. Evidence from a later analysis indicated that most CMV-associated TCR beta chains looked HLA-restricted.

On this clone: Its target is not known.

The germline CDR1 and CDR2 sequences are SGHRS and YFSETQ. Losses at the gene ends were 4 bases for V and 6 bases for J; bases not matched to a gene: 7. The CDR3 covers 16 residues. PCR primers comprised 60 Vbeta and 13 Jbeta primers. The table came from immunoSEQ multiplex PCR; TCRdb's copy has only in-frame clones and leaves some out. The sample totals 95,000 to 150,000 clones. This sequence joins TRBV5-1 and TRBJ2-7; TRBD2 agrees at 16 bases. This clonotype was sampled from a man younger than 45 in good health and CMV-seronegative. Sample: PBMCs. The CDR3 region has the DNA TGCGCCAGCAGCCCGGGGACTAGCGGGAGGGCCGTCGAGCAGTACTTC. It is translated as CASSPGTSGRAVEQYF.